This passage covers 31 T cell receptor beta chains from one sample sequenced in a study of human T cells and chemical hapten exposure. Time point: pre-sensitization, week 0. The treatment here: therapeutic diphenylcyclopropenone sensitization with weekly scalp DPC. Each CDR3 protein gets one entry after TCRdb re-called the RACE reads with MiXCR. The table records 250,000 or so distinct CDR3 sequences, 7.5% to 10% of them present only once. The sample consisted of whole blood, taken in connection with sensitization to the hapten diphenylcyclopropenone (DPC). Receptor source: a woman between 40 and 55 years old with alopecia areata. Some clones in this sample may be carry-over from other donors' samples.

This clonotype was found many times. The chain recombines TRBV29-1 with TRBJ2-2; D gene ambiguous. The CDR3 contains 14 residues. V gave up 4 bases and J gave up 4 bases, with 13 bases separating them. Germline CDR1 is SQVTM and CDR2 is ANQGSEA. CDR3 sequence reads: CSVVSVVGTGELFF. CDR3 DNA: TGCAGCGTTGTCTCGGTAGTAGGCACCGGGGAGCTGTTTTTT.

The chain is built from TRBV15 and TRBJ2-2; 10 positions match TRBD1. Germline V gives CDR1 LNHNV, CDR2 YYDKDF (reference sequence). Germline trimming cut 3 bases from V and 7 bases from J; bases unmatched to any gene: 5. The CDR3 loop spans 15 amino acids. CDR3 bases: TGTGCCACCAGCAGCGGCGGGACAGGGGTCGGGGAGCTGTTTTTT. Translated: CATSSGGTGVGELFF.

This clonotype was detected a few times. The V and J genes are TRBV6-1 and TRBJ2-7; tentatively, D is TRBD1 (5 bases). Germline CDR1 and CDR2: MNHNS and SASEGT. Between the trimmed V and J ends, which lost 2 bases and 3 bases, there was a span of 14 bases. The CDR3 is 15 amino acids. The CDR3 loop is CASSELAGLVYEQYF. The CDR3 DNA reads TGTGCCAGCAGTGAATTGGCAGGGTTGGTCTACGAGCAGTACTTC.

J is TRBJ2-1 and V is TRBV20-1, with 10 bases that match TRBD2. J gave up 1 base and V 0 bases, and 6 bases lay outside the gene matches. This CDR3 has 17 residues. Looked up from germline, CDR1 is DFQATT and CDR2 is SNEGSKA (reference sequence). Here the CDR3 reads CSARDPLAGGSYNEQFF. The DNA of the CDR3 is TGCAGTGCTAGAGATCCATTAGCGGGAGGTTCCTACAATGAGCAGTTCTTC.

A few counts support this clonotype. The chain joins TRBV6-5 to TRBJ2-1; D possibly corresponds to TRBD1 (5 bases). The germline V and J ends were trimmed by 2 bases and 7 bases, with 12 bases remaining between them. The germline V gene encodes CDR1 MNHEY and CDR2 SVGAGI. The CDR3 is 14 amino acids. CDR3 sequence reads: CASSYEDTRNEQFF. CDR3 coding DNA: TGTGCCAGCAGTTACGAGGACACTCGTAATGAGCAGTTCTTC.

The DNA of the CDR3 is TGTGCCAGCAGGGGACAGGGGGCGGGTAATGAAAAACTGTTTTTT. As protein: CASRGQGAGNEKLFF. This chain joins TRBV2 and TRBJ1-4; 12 nucleotides match TRBD1. From germline, CDR1 is SNHLY and CDR2 FYNNEI. The ends lost 6 bases at V and 4 bases at J; junction bases unmatched: 3. The CDR3 runs to 15 residues.

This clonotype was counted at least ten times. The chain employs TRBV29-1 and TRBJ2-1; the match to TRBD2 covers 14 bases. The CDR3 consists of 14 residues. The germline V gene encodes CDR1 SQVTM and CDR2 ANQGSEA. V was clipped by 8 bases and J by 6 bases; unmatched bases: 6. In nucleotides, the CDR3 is TGCAGCATAGCCGGGACTAGCGGGAGCAATGAGCAGTTCTTC. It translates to CSIAGTSGSNEQFF.

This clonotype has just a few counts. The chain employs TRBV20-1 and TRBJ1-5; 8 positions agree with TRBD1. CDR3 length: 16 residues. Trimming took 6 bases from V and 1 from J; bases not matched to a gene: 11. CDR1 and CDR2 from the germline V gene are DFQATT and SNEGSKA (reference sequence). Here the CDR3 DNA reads TGCAGTGCCCAGAACTACAGGGGGGCGAGCAATCAGCCCCAGCATTTT. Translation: CSAQNYRGASNQPQHF.

CDR3 DNA: TGTGCCATCACGAGGGCCCTCAATGAGCAGTTCTTC. It is translated as CAITRALNEQFF. The chain uses TRBV6-1 and TRBJ2-1; D perhaps matches TRBD2 (5 bases). CDR3 length: 12 amino acids. CDR1 MNHNS and CDR2 SASEGT come from the germline V gene. Trimming pared 10 bases from V and 6 bases from J, leaving 13 bases between.

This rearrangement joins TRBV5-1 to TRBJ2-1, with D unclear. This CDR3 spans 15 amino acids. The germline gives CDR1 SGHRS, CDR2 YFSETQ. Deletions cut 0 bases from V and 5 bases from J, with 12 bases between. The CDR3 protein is CASSLGPTPNNEQFF. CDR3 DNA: TGCGCCAGCAGCTTGGGTCCGACTCCTAACAATGAGCAGTTCTTC.

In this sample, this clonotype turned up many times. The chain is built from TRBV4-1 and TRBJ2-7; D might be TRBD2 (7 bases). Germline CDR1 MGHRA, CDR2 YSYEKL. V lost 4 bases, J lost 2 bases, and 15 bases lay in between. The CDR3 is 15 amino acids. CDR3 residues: CASSPQWGGAYEQYF. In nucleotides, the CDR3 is TGCGCCAGCAGCCCCCAGTGGGGGGGCGCCTACGAGCAGTACTTC.

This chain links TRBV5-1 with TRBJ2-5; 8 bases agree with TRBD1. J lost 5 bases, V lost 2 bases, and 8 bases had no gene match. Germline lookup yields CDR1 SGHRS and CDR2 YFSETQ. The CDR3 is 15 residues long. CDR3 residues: CASSFSRAGGETQYF. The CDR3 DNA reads TGCGCCAGCAGCTTTTCCCGGGCAGGGGGCGAGACCCAGTACTTC. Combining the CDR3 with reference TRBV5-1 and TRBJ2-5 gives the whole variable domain KAGVTQTPRYLIKTRGQQVTLSCSPISGHRSVSWYQQTPGQGLQFLFEYFSETQRNKGNFPGRFSGRQFSNSRSEMNVSTLELGDSALYLCASSFSRAGGETQYFGPGTRLLVL.

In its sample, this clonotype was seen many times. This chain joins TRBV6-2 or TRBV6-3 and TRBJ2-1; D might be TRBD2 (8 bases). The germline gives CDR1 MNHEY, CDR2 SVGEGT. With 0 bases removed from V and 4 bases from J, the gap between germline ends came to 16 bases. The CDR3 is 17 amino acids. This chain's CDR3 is CASSYSPGGGLYNEQFF. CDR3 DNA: TGTGCCAGCAGTTACTCCCCGGGAGGGGGCCTTTACAATGAGCAGTTCTTC.

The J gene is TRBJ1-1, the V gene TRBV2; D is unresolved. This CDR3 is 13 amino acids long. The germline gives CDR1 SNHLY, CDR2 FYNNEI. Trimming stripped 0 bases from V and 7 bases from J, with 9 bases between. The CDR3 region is CASSEALRFEAFF. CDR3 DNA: TGTGCCAGCAGTGAAGCGCTTCGGTTTGAAGCTTTCTTT.

The CDR3 sequence: CASSSRQGANSPLHF. In DNA form, the CDR3 reads TGTGCCAGCAGCTCCAGACAGGGGGCTAATTCACCCCTCCACTTT. The rearrangement joins TRBV7-2 to TRBJ1-6; TRBD1 matches at 10 bases. V was clipped by 4 bases and J by 6 bases; unmatched bases: 3. CDR1 and CDR2 (germline): SGHTA, FQGNSA. The CDR3 is 15 residues long.

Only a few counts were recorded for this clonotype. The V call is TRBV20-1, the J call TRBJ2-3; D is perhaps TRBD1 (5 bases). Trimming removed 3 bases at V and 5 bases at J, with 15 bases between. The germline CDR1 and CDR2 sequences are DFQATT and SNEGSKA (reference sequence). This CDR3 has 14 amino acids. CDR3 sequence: CSASKGAEGDTQYF. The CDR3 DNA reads TGCAGTGCTAGCAAAGGGGCCGAAGGAGATACGCAGTATTTT.

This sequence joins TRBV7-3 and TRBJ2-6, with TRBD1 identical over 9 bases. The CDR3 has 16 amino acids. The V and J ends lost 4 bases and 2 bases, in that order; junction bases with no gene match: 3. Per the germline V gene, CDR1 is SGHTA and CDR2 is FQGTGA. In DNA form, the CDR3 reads TGTGCCAGCAGCTCGTACAGGGGGCCTGGGGCCAACGTCCTGACTTTC. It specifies CASSSYRGPGANVLTF. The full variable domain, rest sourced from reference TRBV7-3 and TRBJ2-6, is GAGVSQTPSNKVTEKGKYVELRCDPISGHTALYWYRQSLGQGPEFLIYFQGTGAADDSGLPNDRFFAVRPEGSVSTLKIQRTERGDSAVYLCASSSYRGPGANVLTFGAGSRLTVL.

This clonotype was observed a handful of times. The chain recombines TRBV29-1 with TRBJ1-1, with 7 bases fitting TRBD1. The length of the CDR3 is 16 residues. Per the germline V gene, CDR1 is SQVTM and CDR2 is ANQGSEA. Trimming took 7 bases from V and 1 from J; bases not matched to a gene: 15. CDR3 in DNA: TGCAGCGGTACAAACAGGGGTATGTCTCGGAACACTGAAGCTTTCTTT. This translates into CSGTNRGMSRNTEAFF.

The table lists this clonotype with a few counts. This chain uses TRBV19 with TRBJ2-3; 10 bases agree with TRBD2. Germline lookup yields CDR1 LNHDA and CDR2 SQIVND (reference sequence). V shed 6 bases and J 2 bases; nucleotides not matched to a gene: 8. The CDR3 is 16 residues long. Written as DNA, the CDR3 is TGTGCCAGTAGCCCTACCACTAGCGGGAACACAGATACGCAGTATTTT. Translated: CASSPTTSGNTDTQYF.

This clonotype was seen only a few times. CDR3 DNA: TGTGCCAGCAGTGGGACAGGGTTCGAGACCGGGGAGCTGTTTTTT. It is translated as CASSGTGFETGELFF. The genes are TRBV6-1 and TRBJ2-2; 8 bases map to TRBD1. V shed 4 bases, J shed 5 bases, and the junction held 6 bases outside the gene matches. Looked up from germline, CDR1 is MNHNS and CDR2 is SASEGT. This CDR3 has 15 amino acids.

The CDR3 bases are TGTGCCAGCAGCTCGCCGGGGAATGAGCAGTTCTTC. It translates to CASSSPGNEQFF. This rearrangement joins TRBV7-2 to TRBJ2-1; possible D gene TRBD2, 5 bases. The CDR3 runs 12 residues. V was clipped by 4 bases and J by 7 bases, with 8 bases between them. Germline CDR1 and CDR2: SGHTA and FQGNSA.

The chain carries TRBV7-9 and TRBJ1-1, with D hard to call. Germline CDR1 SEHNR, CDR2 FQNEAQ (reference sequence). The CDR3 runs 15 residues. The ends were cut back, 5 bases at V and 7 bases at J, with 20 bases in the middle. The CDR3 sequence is CASSPPLLSTLEAFF. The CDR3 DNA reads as TGTGCCAGCAGCCCGCCACTGCTATCGACCCTTGAAGCTTTCTTT.

The CDR3 reads CASNPRMNTEAFF. The CDR3 DNA is TGTGCCAGCAACCCGCGGATGAACACTGAAGCTTTCTTT. The V call is TRBV7-2, the J call TRBJ1-1; D ambiguous. The CDR3 extends over 13 amino acids. Germline CDR1 is SGHTA and CDR2 is FQGNSA. V gave up 7 bases and J gave up 0 bases, with 9 bases separating them.

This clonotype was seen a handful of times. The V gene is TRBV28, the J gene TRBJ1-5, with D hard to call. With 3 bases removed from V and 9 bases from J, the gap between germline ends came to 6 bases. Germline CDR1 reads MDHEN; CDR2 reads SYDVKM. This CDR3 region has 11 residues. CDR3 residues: CASSFSGPQHF. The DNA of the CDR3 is TGTGCCAGCAGTTTCTCTGGGCCCCAGCATTTT.

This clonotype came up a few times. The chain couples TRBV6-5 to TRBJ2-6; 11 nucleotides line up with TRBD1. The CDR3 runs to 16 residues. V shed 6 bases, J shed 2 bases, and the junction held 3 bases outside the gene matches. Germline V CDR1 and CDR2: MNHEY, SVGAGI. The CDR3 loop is CASRGQGGPGANVLTF. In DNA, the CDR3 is TGTGCCAGCAGGGGACAGGGGGGCCCTGGGGCCAACGTCCTGACTTTC.

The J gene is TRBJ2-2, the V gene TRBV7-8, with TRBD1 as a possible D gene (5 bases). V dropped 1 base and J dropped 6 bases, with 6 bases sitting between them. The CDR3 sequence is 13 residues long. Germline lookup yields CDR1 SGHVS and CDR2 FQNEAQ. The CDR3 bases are TGTGCCAGCAGCTTAGGACAGTCCGGGGAGCTGTTTTTT. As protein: CASSLGQSGELFF.

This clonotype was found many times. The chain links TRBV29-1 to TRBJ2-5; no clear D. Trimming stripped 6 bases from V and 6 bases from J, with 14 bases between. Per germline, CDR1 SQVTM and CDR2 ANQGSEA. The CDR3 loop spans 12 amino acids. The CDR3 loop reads CSVRTDIKTQYF. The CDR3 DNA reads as TGCAGCGTACGGACGGATATCAAGACCCAGTACTTC.

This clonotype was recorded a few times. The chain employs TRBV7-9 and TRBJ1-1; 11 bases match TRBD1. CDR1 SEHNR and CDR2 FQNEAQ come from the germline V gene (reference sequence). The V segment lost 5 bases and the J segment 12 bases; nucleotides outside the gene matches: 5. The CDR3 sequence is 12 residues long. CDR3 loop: CASSPGQGATFF. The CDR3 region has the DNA TGTGCCAGCAGCCCTGGACAGGGGGCGACTTTCTTT.

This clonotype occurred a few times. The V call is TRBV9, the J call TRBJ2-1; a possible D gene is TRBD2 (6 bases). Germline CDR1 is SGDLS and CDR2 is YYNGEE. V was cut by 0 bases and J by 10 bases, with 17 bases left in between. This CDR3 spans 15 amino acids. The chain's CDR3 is CASSVAEGSGREQFF. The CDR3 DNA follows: TGTGCCAGCAGCGTAGCGGAGGGCTCAGGCCGGGAGCAGTTCTTC.

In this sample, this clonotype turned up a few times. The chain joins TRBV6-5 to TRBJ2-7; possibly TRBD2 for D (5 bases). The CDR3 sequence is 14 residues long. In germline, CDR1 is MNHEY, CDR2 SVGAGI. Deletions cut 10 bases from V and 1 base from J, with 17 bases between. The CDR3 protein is CATRAPSTSYEQYF. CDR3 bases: TGTGCCACCCGCGCGCCTAGCACATCCTACGAGCAGTACTTC.

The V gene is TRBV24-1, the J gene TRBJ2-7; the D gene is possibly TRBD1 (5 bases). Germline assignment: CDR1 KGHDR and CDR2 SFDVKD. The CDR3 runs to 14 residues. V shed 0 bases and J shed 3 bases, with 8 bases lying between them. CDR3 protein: CATSDLDSYYEQYF. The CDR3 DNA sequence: TGTGCCACCAGTGATTTGGACAGTTACTACGAGCAGTACTTC.